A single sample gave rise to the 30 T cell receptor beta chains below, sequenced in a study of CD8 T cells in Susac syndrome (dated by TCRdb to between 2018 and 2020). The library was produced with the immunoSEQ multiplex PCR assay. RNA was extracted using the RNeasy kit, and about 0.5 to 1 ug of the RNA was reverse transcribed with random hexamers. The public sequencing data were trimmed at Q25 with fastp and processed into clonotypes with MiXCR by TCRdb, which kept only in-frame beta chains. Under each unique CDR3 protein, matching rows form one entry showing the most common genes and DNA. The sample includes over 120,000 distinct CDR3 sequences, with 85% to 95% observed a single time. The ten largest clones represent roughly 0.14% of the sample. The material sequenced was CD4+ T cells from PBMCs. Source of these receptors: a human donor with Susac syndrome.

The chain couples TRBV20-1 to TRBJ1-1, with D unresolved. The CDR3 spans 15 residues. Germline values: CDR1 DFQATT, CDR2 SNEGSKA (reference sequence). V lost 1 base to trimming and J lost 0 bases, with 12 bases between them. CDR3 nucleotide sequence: TGCAGTGCTAGAGTGGAGCAGCTCATGAACACTGAAGCTTTCTTT. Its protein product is CSARVEQLMNTEAFF.

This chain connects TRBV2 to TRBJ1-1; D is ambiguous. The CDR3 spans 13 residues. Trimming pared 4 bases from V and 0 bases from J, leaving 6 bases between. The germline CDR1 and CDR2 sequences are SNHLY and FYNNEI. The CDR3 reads CASSVLLNTEAFF. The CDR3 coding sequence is TGTGCCAGCAGTGTTTTATTGAACACTGAAGCTTTCTTT.

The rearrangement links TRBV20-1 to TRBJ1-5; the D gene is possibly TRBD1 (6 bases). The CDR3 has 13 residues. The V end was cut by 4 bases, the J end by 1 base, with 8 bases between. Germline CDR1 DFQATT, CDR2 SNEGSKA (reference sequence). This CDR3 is CSATRGSNQPQHF. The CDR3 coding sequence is TGCAGTGCTACCAGGGGAAGCAATCAGCCCCAGCATTTT.

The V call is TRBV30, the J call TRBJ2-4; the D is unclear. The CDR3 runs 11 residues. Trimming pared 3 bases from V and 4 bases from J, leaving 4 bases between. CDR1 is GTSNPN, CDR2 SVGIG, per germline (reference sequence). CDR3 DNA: TGTGCCTGGAGCAAGAAAAACATTCAGTACTTC. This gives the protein CAWSKKNIQYF. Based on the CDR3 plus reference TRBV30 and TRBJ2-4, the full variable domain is SQTIHQWPATLVQPVGSPLSLECTVEGTSNPNLYWYRQAAGRGLQLLFYSVGIGQISSEVPQNLSASRPQDRQFILSSKKLLLSDSGFYLCAWSKKNIQYFGAGTRLSVL.

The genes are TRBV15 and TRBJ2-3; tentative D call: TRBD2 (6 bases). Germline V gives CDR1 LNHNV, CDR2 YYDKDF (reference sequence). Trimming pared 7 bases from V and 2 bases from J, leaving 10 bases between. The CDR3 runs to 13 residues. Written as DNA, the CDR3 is TGTGCCACCAAGGAGGGTCACACAGATACGCAGTATTTT. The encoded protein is CATKEGHTDTQYF.

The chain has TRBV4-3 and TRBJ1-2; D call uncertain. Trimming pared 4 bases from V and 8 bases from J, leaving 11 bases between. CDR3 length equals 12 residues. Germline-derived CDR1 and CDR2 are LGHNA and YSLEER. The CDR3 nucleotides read TGCGCCAGCAGCCCAACCTCGGGGGGCTACACCTTC. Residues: CASSPTSGGYTF.

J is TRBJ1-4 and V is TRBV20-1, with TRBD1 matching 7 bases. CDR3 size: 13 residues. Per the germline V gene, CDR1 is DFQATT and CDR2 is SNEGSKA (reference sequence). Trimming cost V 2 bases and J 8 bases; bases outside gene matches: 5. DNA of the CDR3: TGCAGTGCTAGAATTGACAGGGAAGAAAAACTGTTTTTT. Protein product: CSARIDREEKLFF.

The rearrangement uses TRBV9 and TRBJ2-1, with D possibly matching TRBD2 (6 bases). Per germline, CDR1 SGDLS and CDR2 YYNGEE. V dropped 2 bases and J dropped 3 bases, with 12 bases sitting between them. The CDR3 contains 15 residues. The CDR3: CASSVAGTGYNEQFF. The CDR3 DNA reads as TGTGCCAGCAGCGTGGCGGGGACCGGCTACAATGAGCAGTTCTTC.

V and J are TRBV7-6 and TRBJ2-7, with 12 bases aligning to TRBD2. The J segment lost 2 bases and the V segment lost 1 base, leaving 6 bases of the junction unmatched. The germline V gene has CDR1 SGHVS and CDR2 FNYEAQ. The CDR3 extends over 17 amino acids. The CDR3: CASSLVTSGSGAYEQYF. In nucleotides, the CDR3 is TGTGCCAGCAGCTTAGTGACTAGCGGGAGTGGAGCCTACGAGCAGTACTTC. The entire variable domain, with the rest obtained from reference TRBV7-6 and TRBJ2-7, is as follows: GAGVSQSPRYKVTKRGQDVALRCDPISGHVSLYWYRQALGQGPEFLTYFNYEAQQDKSGLPNDRFSAERPEGSISTLTIQRTEQRDSAMYRCASSLVTSGSGAYEQYFGPGTRLTVT.

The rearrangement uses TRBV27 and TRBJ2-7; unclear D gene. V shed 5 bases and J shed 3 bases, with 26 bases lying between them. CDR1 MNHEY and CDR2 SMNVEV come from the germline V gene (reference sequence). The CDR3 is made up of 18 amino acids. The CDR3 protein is CASSPKPSLSARYYEQYF. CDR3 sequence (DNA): TGTGCCAGCAGTCCCAAACCCTCCCTATCTGCTCGTTACTACGAGCAGTACTTC.

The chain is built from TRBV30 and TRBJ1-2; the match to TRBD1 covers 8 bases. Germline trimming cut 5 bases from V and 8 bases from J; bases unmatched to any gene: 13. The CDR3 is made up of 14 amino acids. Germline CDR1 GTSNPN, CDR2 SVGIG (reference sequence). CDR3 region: CAWERTGLGAGYTF. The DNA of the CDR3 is TGTGCCTGGGAGCGGACAGGGCTGGGTGCGGGCTACACCTTC.

In nucleotides, the CDR3 is TGTGCCAGCAGCCAAGATCTTAGTCATGGCAATGAGCAGTTCTTC. Residues: CASSQDLSHGNEQFF. The rearrangement joins TRBV14 to TRBJ2-1, with D hard to call. There are 15 residues in the CDR3. Deletions cut 0 bases from V and 6 bases from J, with 12 bases between. Germline assignment: CDR1 SGHDN and CDR2 FVKESK. Full variable domain (rest looked up from reference TRBV14 and TRBJ2-1): EAGVTQFPSHSVIEKGQTVTLRCDPISGHDNLYWYRRVMGKEIKFLLHFVKESKQDESGMPNNRFLAERTGGTYSTLKVQPAELEDSGVYFCASSQDLSHGNEQFFGPGTRLTVL.

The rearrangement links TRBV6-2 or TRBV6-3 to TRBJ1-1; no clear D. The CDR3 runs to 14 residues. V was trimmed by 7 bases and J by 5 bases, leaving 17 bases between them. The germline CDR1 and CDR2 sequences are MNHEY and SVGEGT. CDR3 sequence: CASTTPNLGTEAFF. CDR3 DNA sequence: TGTGCCAGCACCACCCCGAATCTGGGGACTGAAGCTTTCTTT.

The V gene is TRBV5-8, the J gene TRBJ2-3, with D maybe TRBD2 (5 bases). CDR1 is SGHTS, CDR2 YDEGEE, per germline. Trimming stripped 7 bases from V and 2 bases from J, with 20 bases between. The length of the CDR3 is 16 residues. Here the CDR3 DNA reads TGTGCCAGCTGCACCGGAGTTAGCGCTAACACAGATACGCAGTATTTT. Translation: CASCTGVSANTDTQYF.

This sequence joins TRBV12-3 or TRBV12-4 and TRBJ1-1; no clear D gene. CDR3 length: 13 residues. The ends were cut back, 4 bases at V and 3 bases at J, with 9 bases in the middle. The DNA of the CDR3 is TGTGCCAGCAGTTCAATGGATTACACTGAAGCTTTCTTT. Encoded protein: CASSSMDYTEAFF.

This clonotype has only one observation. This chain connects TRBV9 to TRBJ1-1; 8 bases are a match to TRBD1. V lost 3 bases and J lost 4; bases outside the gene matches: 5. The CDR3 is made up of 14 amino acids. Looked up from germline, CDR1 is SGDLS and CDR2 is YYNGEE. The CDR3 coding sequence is TGTGCCAGCAGCGCGACAGGGGAGGGCACTGAAGCTTTCTTT. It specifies CASSATGEGTEAFF.

CDR3 bases: TGTGCCAGCAGCCACCGGACTAGCGGGGGAACCCAGTACTTC. It yields the protein CASSHRTSGGTQYF. The chain recombines TRBV3-1 with TRBJ2-5; 13 bases are shared with TRBD2. The CDR3 loop spans 14 amino acids. The germline V gene encodes CDR1 LGHDT and CDR2 YNNKEL (reference sequence). V shed 3 bases and J 8 bases; nucleotides not matched to a gene: 3.

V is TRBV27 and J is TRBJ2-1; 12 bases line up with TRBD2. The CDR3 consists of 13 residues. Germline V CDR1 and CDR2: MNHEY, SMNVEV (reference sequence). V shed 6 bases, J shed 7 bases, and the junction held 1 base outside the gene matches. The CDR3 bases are TGTGCCAGCAGGACTAGCGGGGGTAATGAGCAGTTCTTC. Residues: CASRTSGGNEQFF.

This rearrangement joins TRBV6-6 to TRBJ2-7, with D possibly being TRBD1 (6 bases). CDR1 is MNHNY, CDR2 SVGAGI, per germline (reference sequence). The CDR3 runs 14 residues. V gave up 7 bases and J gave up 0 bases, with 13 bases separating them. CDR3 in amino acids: CASTPQGRSYEQYF. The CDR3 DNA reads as TGTGCCAGCACCCCACAGGGACGCTCCTACGAGCAGTACTTC.

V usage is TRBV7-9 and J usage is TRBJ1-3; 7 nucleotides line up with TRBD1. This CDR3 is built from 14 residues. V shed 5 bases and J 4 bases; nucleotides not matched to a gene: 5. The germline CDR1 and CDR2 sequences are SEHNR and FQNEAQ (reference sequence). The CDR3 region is CASSRQGAGNTIYF. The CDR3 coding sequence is TGTGCCAGCAGCCGACAGGGCGCGGGAAACACCATATATTTT.

CDR3: CATSVENSDTQYF. In nucleotides, the CDR3 is TGTGCCACCAGCGTCGAGAACTCAGATACGCAGTATTTT. The chain combines TRBV15 with TRBJ2-3; D gene unclear. The CDR3 has 13 residues. Trimming left V 5 bases short and J 4 bases short, with 10 bases between. Germline lookup yields CDR1 LNHNV and CDR2 YYDKDF (reference sequence).

The CDR3 sequence: CASSYSRSGTQETQYF. The CDR3 nucleotides are TGTGCCAGCAGCTACAGTCGGAGCGGGACCCAAGAGACCCAGTACTTC. V and J are TRBV7-2 and TRBJ2-5, with TRBD2 matching over 7 bases. Germline trimming cut 4 bases from V and 1 base from J; bases unmatched to any gene: 9. The CDR3 is 16 residues long. CDR1 is SGHTA, CDR2 FQGNSA, per germline. The full variable domain, in which reference TRBV7-2 and TRBJ2-5 provide the parts outside the CDR3, is GAGVSQSPSNKVTEKGKDVELRCDPISGHTALYWYRQSLGQGLEFLIYFQGNSAPDKSGLPSDRFSAERTGGSVSTLTIQRTQQEDSAVYLCASSYSRSGTQETQYFGPGTRLLVL.

CDR3 amino acids: CASSEGLASIGELFF. CDR3 DNA: TGTGCCAGCAGTGAAGGGCTAGCGAGTATCGGGGAGCTGTTTTTT. V is TRBV6-1 and J is TRBJ2-2; a possible D gene is TRBD2 (6 bases). V was clipped by 1 base and J by 7 bases, with 13 bases between them. This CDR3 spans 15 amino acids. The germline gives CDR1 MNHNS, CDR2 SASEGT.

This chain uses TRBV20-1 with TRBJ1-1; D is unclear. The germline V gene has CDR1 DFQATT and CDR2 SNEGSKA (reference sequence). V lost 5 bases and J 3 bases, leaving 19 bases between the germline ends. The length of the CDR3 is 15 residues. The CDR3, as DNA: TGCAGTGCTCAATCTTCGGGCAACTTGGACACTGAAGCTTTCTTT. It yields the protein CSAQSSGNLDTEAFF.

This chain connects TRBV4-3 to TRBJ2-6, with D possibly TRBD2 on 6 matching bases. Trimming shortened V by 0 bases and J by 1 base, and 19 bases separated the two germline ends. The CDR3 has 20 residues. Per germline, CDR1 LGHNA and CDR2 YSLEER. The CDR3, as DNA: TGCGCCAGCAGCCAAGATCCACCCGGAGGGCGGGCGTCTGGGGCCAACGTCCTGACTTTC. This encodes CASSQDPPGGRASGANVLTF.

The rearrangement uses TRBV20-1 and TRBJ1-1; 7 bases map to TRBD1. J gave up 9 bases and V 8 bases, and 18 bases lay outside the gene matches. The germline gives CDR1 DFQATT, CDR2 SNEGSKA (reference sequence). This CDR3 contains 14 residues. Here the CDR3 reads CSNEEVGQGGKAFF. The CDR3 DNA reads TGCAGTAATGAAGAAGTCGGGCAGGGGGGGAAAGCTTTCTTT.

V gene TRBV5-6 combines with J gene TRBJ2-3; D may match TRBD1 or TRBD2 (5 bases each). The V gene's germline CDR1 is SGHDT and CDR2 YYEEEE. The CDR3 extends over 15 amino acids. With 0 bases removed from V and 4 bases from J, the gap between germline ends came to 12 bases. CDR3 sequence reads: CASSLVGAMSDTQYF. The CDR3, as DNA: TGTGCCAGCAGCTTGGTCGGGGCTATGTCAGATACGCAGTATTTT.

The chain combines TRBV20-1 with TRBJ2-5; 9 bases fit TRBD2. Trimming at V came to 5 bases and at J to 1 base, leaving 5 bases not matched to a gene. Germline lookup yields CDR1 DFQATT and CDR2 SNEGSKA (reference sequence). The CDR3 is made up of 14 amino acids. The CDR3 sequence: CSAGQLAGQETQYF. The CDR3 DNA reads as TGCAGTGCTGGCCAACTAGCGGGCCAAGAGACCCAGTACTTC.

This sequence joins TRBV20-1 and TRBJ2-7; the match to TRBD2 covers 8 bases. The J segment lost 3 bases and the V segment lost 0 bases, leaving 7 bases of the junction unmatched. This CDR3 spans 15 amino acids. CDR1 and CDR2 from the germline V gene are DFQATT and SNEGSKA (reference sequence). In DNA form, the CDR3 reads TGCAGTGCTAGAGATCCGCGGGAGGCAGGCTACGAGCAGTACTTC. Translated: CSARDPREAGYEQYF.

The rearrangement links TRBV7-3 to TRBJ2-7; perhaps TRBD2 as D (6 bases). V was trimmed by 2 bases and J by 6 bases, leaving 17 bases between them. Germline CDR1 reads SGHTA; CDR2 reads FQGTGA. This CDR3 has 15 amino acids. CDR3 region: CASSLLGGTYVEQYF. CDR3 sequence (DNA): TGTGCCAGCAGCTTATTGGGGGGTACATATGTCGAGCAGTACTTC.